This T cell receptor (beta chain) was recovered during a study of blood T cell repertoires in COVID-19. CDR1 MNHNY and CDR2 SVGAGI come from the germline V gene (reference sequence). V was shortened by 8 bases and J by 5 bases, with 12 bases between the two germline ends. This CDR3 comprises 12 residues. Assay: immunoSEQ multiplex PCR; the TCRdb copy retains only in-frame clones and omits some. This sample has about 100,000 clones, with over 80% found just once. The specimen sequenced was peripheral blood. The chain combines TRBV6-6 with TRBJ1-2; D is perhaps TRBD1 (6 bases). This sequence originates from a man aged 45 to 65 with active or convalescent COVID-19. CDR3 amino acids: CASRDTGYGYTF. The CDR3, as DNA: TGTGCCAGCCGGGACACGGGGTATGGCTACACCTTC.